Each of the 29 T cell receptor beta chains below was sequenced from the same sample in a study of shared clonotypes between healthy human individuals (TCRdb year 2020). Libraries came from the immunoSEQ multiplex PCR assay. TCRdb mirrors the immuneACCESS table, restricted to in-frame sequences. Some clones are absent from its copies; in checked studies, under half trace to an unresolved V gene, and the reason for the others is unknown. Here the sample has 2 million to 2.5 million clones; 85% to 95% occur a single time. The ten largest make up about 1.5% of the sample. CD8 naive samples were obtained by positive selection for CCR7 among CD45RO-negative cells, yielding a CD45RA+CCR7+ population from which TemRA cells were excluded. Sequenced sample: naive CD8+ T cells from PBMCs. What the cell subset or site label conveys for this sample: CD45RA+CCR7+. These receptors all stem from a man younger than 35 in good health. Some clones in this sample may be carry-over from other donors' samples.

Only one count was recorded for this clone. The CDR3: CASSEGQGHEQFF. CDR3 in DNA: TGTGCCAGCAGTGAAGGACAGGGACACGAGCAGTTCTTC. The V call is TRBV6-1, the J call TRBJ2-1; 7 bases agree with TRBD1. Germline trimming cut 1 base from V and 10 bases from J; bases unmatched to any gene: 4. In germline, CDR1 is MNHNS, CDR2 SASEGT. The CDR3 covers 13 residues.

The CDR3 here is CASSEGPTSGRAAYNEQFF. The CDR3 nucleotides read TGCGCCAGCAGTGAGGGGCCGACTAGCGGGAGGGCCGCTTACAATGAGCAGTTCTTC. The rearrangement links TRBV10-1 to TRBJ2-1; 14 bases agree with TRBD2. V dropped 2 bases and J dropped 4; count of bases not matched to a gene: 10. Germline CDR1 and CDR2: WNHNN and SYGVQD (reference sequence). The CDR3 consists of 19 residues.

The chain couples TRBV9 to TRBJ1-4; D is unclear. Germline assignment: CDR1 SGDLS and CDR2 YYNGEE. This CDR3 comprises 15 residues. The ends were cut back, 3 bases at V and 0 bases at J, with 9 bases in the middle. CDR3 in DNA: TGTGCCAGCAGCGGATCAGGTTCAACTAATGAAAAACTGTTTTTT. Translating gives CASSGSGSTNEKLFF.

The V call is TRBV20-1, the J call TRBJ1-1; D is ambiguous. This CDR3 has 11 amino acids. V shed 5 bases and J shed 0 bases, with 4 bases lying between them. Germline CDR1 and CDR2: DFQATT and SNEGSKA (reference sequence). The CDR3 bases are TGCAGTGCTGATTTGAACACTGAAGCTTTCTTT. As protein: CSADLNTEAFF.

This chain connects TRBV27 to TRBJ2-7; D ambiguous. CDR1 and CDR2 from the germline V gene are MNHEY and SMNVEV (reference sequence). V was clipped by 5 bases and J by 3 bases, with 11 bases between them. This CDR3 is 13 amino acids long. CDR3 sequence (DNA): TGTGCCAGCAGTCCCCTCTTACTCTACGAGCAGTACTTC. It yields the protein CASSPLLLYEQYF.

The chain has TRBV6-1 and TRBJ1-4; the D gene is possibly TRBD1 (6 bases). The CDR3 totals 15 residues. Germline V gene data show CDR1 as MNHNS and CDR2 as SASEGT. V lost 6 bases and J lost 4, with 15 bases in between. This CDR3 is CASRSGQTNNEKLFF. The CDR3 coding sequence is TGTGCCAGCAGATCAGGACAGACTAATAATGAAAAACTGTTTTTT.

This chain connects TRBV7-9 to TRBJ2-2, with 9 bases identical to TRBD2. This CDR3 has 15 residues. J lost 1 base, V lost 5 bases, and 2 bases had no gene match. Germline CDR1 is SEHNR and CDR2 is FQNEAQ (reference sequence). CDR3 in DNA: TGTGCCAGCAGCCGGACTAGCGTGAACACCGGGGAGCTGTTTTTT. Translated, it gives CASSRTSVNTGELFF.

The V and J genes are TRBV19 and TRBJ1-4; no definite D call. The CDR3 is 15 amino acids. V was shortened by 3 bases and J by 8 bases, with 16 bases between the two germline ends. Germline CDR1 reads LNHDA; CDR2 reads SQIVND (reference sequence). In nucleotides, the CDR3 is TGTGCCAGTAGTATGACAACGGGTATGTGGGAAAAACTGTTTTTT. It encodes CASSMTTGMWEKLFF.

As for this clone: At one end, the junction sequence differs from germline, possibly due to a read error. The chain has TRBV27 and TRBJ2-1; 7 nucleotides align to TRBD2. The V gene's germline CDR1 is MNHEY and CDR2 SMNVEV (reference sequence). This CDR3 has 17 amino acids. CDR3 sequence reads: CASSSPGGPSPANQQFF. CDR3 coding DNA: TGTGCCAGCAGTTCCCCGGGGGGACCGTCCCCCGCCAATCAGCAGTTCTTC.

The genes are TRBV28 and TRBJ2-3; D ambiguous. The CDR3 covers 14 residues. V was trimmed by 3 bases and J by 2 bases, leaving 9 bases between them. Germline CDR1 is MDHEN and CDR2 is SYDVKM. CDR3 nucleotide sequence: TGTGCCAGCAGTTTTCTTTCCTACACAGATACGCAGTATTTT. Residues: CASSFLSYTDTQYF.

This clone was counted once. The V and J genes are TRBV4-1 and TRBJ2-7; 10 nucleotides line up with TRBD1. This CDR3 has 15 amino acids. Looked up from germline, CDR1 is MGHRA and CDR2 is YSYEKL. V dropped 2 bases and J dropped 6; count of bases not matched to a gene: 7. The CDR3 region is CASSQHRDRGREQYF. Here the CDR3 DNA reads TGCGCCAGCAGCCAACACCGGGACAGGGGTCGCGAGCAGTACTTC.

The chain carries TRBV6-4 and TRBJ2-1; 12 positions agree with TRBD2. The J segment lost 8 bases and the V segment lost 5 bases, leaving 13 bases of the junction unmatched. Germline-derived CDR1 and CDR2 are MRHNA and SNTAGT. CDR3 length: 17 residues. DNA of the CDR3: TGTGCCAGCAGTCTTGGGGCTAGCGGGAGGGAGGCAGATGAGCAGTTCTTC. Protein: CASSLGASGREADEQFF.

The chain links TRBV5-6 to TRBJ2-1; D possibly uses TRBD1 or TRBD2 (6 bases each). Per germline, CDR1 SGHDT and CDR2 YYEEEE. This CDR3 region has 15 residues. Trimming left V 1 base short and J 4 bases short, with 12 bases between. Here the CDR3 DNA reads TGTGCCAGCAGCTTGTCGGGGGCTCGGTACAATGAGCAGTTCTTC. Translated: CASSLSGARYNEQFF.

Only one count was recorded for this clone. The rearrangement uses TRBV29-1 and TRBJ2-1; 13 positions agree with TRBD2. Germline V CDR1 and CDR2: SQVTM, ANQGSEA. The CDR3 is made up of 16 amino acids. V was clipped by 0 bases and J by 4 bases; unmatched bases: 3. CDR3 sequence: CSVEDGLAGVYNEQFF. CDR3 DNA: TGCAGCGTTGAAGACGGACTAGCGGGAGTGTACAATGAGCAGTTCTTC.

The chain uses TRBV11-2 and TRBJ2-7; D call uncertain. CDR3 length equals 12 residues. Trimming pared 4 bases from V and 6 bases from J, leaving 10 bases between. Germline lookup yields CDR1 SGHAT and CDR2 FQNNGV. The chain's CDR3 is CASSSREVEQYF. DNA of the CDR3: TGTGCCAGCAGCTCCAGAGAAGTCGAGCAGTACTTC.

This sequence joins TRBV10-3 and TRBJ2-3; possible D gene TRBD1, 5 bases. Trimming shortened V by 2 bases and J by 2 bases, and 8 bases separated the two germline ends. Per germline, CDR1 ENHRY and CDR2 SYGVKD. The CDR3 totals 14 residues. The CDR3 DNA is TGTGCCATCAGTGAGGGGGCAAACACAGATACGCAGTATTTT. It translates to CAISEGANTDTQYF.

This rearrangement joins TRBV28 to TRBJ1-1; 10 positions agree with TRBD1. Trimming cost V 3 bases and J 4 bases; bases outside gene matches: 8. CDR1 is MDHEN, CDR2 SYDVKM, per germline. This CDR3 is 16 amino acids long. CDR3 sequence (DNA): TGTGCCAGCAGTTTCGTCGGGACAGGGGCAGGCACTGAAGCTTTCTTT. This translates into CASSFVGTGAGTEAFF. The full variable domain, rest sourced from reference TRBV28 and TRBJ1-1, is DVKVTQSSRYLVKRTGEKVFLECVQDMDHENMFWYRQDPGLGLRLIYFSYDVKMKEKGDIPEGYSVSREKKERFSLILESASTNQTSMYLCASSFVGTGAGTEAFFGQGTRLTVV.

V gene TRBV29-1 combines with J gene TRBJ1-2, with 9 bases that match TRBD1. The CDR3 is made up of 15 amino acids. Looked up from germline, CDR1 is SQVTM and CDR2 is ANQGSEA. V lost 5 bases and J lost 4; bases outside the gene matches: 11. This chain's CDR3 is CSVTDPGTGLYGYTF. CDR3 nucleotide sequence: TGCAGCGTTACCGATCCCGGGACAGGGCTCTATGGCTACACCTTC. Supplemented by reference TRBV29-1 and TRBJ1-2, the full variable domain reads SAVISQKPSRDICQRGTSLTIQCQVDSQVTMMFWYRQQPGQSLTLIATANQGSEATYESGFVIDKFPISRPNLTFSTLTVSNMSPEDSSIYLCSVTDPGTGLYGYTFGSGTRLTVV.

The V call is TRBV11-3, the J call TRBJ2-3, with D hard to call. The CDR3 consists of 14 residues. Germline CDR1 is SGHNT and CDR2 is YENEEA. The V end was cut by 5 bases, the J end by 11 bases, with 20 bases between. CDR3 sequence reads: CASSPGMTRGEQYF. The CDR3 coding sequence is TGTGCCAGCAGCCCAGGTATGACCCGCGGTGAGCAGTATTTT.

The chain is built from TRBV14 and TRBJ1-1; D unclear. The CDR3 is 14 residues long. The germline V gene encodes CDR1 SGHDN and CDR2 FVKESK. Trimming left V 0 bases short and J 7 bases short, with 12 bases between. In nucleotides, the CDR3 is TGTGCCAGCAGCCAAGAGGCCCGGAGCAGTGAAGCTTTCTTT. Residues: CASSQEARSSEAFF.

J is TRBJ2-7 and V is TRBV28, with D uncertain. Germline CDR1 reads MDHEN; CDR2 reads SYDVKM. The CDR3 sequence is 14 residues long. The V end lost 5 bases, the J end lost 2 bases, and 13 bases lay between the germline ends. The CDR3 DNA is TGTGCCAGCAGTCAGGTAGGGTCGACCTACGAGCAGTACTTC. It codes for CASSQVGSTYEQYF.

The chain couples TRBV7-8 to TRBJ1-4; 7 bases map to TRBD1. J was trimmed by 5 bases and V by 5 bases; bases with no gene match: 14. Germline V gene data show CDR1 as SGHVS and CDR2 as FQNEAQ. The CDR3 extends over 17 amino acids. This CDR3 reads CASSHSRDRRLNEKLFF. CDR3 DNA sequence: TGTGCCAGCAGCCATAGCCGGGACAGAAGACTAAATGAAAAACTGTTTTTT.

This chain joins TRBV15 and TRBJ2-2, with no clear D. V lost 6 bases to trimming and J lost 6 bases, with 8 bases between them. Germline CDR1 LNHNV, CDR2 YYDKDF (reference sequence). The CDR3 runs to 12 residues. The CDR3 sequence: CATRLIPGELFF. CDR3 DNA: TGTGCCACCAGACTAATCCCCGGGGAGCTGTTTTTT.

The V gene is TRBV6-6, the J gene TRBJ1-4, with D perhaps TRBD1 (5 bases). The germline V gene has CDR1 MNHNY and CDR2 SVGAGI (reference sequence). V was cut by 8 bases and J by 8 bases, with 15 bases left in between. The CDR3 is made up of 13 amino acids. In DNA form, the CDR3 reads TGTGCCAGCCGAGCAACCCAGGGAGAAAAACTGTTTTTT. It yields the protein CASRATQGEKLFF.

The gene calls are TRBV7-3 and TRBJ2-1; D is undetermined. This CDR3 region has 15 residues. V was trimmed by 5 bases and J by 7 bases, leaving 18 bases between them. Germline loops: CDR1 SGHTA, CDR2 FQGTGA. CDR3 amino acids: CASSPEVARTNEQFF. The CDR3 DNA sequence: TGTGCCAGCAGCCCCGAGGTAGCTCGGACGAATGAGCAGTTCTTC. The variable domain in full, with the rest retrieved from reference TRBV7-3 and TRBJ2-1, is GAGVSQTPSNKVTEKGKYVELRCDPISGHTALYWYRQSLGQGPEFLIYFQGTGAADDSGLPNDRFFAVRPEGSVSTLKIQRTERGDSAVYLCASSPEVARTNEQFFGPGTRLTVL.

The J gene is TRBJ1-1, the V gene TRBV27; no definite D call. V was trimmed by 0 bases and J by 0 bases, leaving 11 bases between them. The CDR3 is made up of 16 amino acids. The germline CDR1 and CDR2 sequences are MNHEY and SMNVEV (reference sequence). In DNA form, the CDR3 reads TGTGCCAGCAGTTTATCGATTCGCAGATTGAACACTGAAGCTTTCTTT. Protein: CASSLSIRRLNTEAFF.

The chain carries TRBV7-9 and TRBJ1-1; possible D gene TRBD1, 6 bases. Deletions cut 8 bases from V and 4 bases from J, with 11 bases between. Per the germline V gene, CDR1 is SEHNR and CDR2 is FQNEAQ (reference sequence). CDR3 length equals 12 residues. This CDR3 reads CASWGAGTEAFF. CDR3 DNA sequence: TGTGCCAGCTGGGGGGCGGGCACTGAAGCTTTCTTT.

Of note for this clone: The identical CDR3 is also encoded by other nucleotide sequences in the sample. This sequence joins TRBV7-9 and TRBJ2-7, with D uncertain. The CDR3 loop spans 12 amino acids. The V and J ends lost 1 base and 6 bases respectively, with 7 bases between them. CDR1 is SEHNR and CDR2 is FQNEAQ in the germline V gene (reference sequence). CDR3 DNA: TGTGCCAGCAGCTTAGAAGGGCTCGAGCAGTACTTC. This sequence encodes CASSLEGLEQYF.

J is TRBJ2-3 and V is TRBV27; 8 bases agree with TRBD2. Germline V gene data show CDR1 as MNHEY and CDR2 as SMNVEV (reference sequence). This CDR3 has 20 residues. The trim removed 8 bases at V and 2 bases at J, leaving 24 bases unmatched. CDR3 protein: CASSPSGLAGPWEATDTQYF. CDR3 DNA: TGTGCCAGCTCACCATCGGGTCTAGCGGGCCCCTGGGAGGCCACAGATACGCAGTATTTT.